This T cell receptor beta chain was obtained from a study of regulatory T cells in long-lasting Graves disease. Indicated time point: newly diagnosed GD, antithyroid drugs for less than 3 months. After RNA was extracted from PBMCs, the TCR library was made from it. With 4 bases removed from V and 1 base from J, the gap between germline ends came to 19 bases. The CDR3 runs to 17 residues. CDR1 is SNHLY and CDR2 is FYNNEI in the germline V gene. Study results and limitations: With persistent disease, TRBV28, TRBJ1-2 and TRBJ2-5 were the favored segments. The analysis examined peripheral blood only and excluded thyroid tissue.

Building of the TCR beta libraries involved iRepertoire HTBI primers and Arm-PCR of CDR3 regions. In TCRdb, the multiplex PCR reads were re-called with MiXCR into one record per CDR3 protein. The repertoire holds 320,000 or so distinct CDR3 sequences, with 15% to 20% as singletons. A note on this clonotype: Its antigen remains unknown.

The origin of this receptor is a female donor with Graves disease. The input for sequencing was peripheral blood mononuclear cells (PBMCs), taken at new diagnosis, from a patient treated with antithyroid drugs. The chain employs TRBV2 and TRBJ1-1; possibly TRBD1 for D (5 bases). CDR3 protein: CASSGIGRGQPNTEAFF. CDR3 sequence (DNA): TGTGCCAGCAGTGGCATCGGTAGAGGACAACCGAACACTGAAGCTTTCTTT. The full variable domain, in which reference TRBV2 and TRBJ1-1 provide the parts outside the CDR3, is EPEVTQTPSHQVTQMGQEVILRCVPISNHLYFYWYRQILGQKVEFLVSFYNNEISEKSEIFDDQFSVERPDGSNFTLKIRSTKLEDSAMYFCASSGIGRGQPNTEAFFGQGTRLTVV.